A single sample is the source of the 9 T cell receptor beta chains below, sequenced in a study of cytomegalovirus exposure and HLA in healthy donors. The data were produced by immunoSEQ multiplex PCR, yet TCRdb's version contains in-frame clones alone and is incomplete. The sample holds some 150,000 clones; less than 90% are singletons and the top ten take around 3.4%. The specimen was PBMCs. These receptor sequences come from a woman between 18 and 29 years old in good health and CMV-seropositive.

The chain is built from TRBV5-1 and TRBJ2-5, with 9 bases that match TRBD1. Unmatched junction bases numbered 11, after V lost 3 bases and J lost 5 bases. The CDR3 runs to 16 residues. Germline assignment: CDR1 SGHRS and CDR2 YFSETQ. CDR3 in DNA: TGCGCCAGCAGCTCGACCCTTAGGACAGGGGTCGAGACCCAGTACTTC. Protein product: CASSSTLRTGVETQYF.

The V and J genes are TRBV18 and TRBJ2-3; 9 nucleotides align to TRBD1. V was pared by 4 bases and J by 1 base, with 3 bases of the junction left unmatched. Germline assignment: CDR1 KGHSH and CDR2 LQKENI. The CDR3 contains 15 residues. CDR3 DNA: TGTGCCAGCTCACTCCGGACAGGGGGCACAGATACGCAGTATTTT. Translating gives CASSLRTGGTDTQYF.

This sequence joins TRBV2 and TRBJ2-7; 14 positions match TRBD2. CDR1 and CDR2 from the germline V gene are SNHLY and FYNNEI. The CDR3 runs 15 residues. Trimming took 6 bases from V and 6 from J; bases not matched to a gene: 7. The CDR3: CASSLVGTSGSEQYF. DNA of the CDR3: TGTGCCAGCAGCCTGGTTGGGACTAGCGGGAGCGAGCAGTACTTC.

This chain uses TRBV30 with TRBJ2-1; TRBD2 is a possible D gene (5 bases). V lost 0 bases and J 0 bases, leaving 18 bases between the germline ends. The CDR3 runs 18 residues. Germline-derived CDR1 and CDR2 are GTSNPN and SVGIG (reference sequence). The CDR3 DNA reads TGTGCCTGGAGTGTACGAATACGGAGCGGTAGCTCCTACAATGAGCAGTTCTTC. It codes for CAWSVRIRSGSSYNEQFF.

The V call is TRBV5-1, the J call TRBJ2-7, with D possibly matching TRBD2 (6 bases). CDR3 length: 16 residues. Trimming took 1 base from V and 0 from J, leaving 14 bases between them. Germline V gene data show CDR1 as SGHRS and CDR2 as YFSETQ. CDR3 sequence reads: CASSLSVGGRSYEQYF. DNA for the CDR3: TGCGCCAGCAGCTTGTCGGTGGGAGGCCGCTCCTACGAGCAGTACTTC.

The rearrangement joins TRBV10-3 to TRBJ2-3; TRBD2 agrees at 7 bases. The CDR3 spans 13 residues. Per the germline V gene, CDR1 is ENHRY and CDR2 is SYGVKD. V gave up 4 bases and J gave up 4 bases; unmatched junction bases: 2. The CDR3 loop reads CAISVTSSDTQYF. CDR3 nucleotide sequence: TGTGCCATCAGTGTGACTAGCTCAGATACGCAGTATTTT.

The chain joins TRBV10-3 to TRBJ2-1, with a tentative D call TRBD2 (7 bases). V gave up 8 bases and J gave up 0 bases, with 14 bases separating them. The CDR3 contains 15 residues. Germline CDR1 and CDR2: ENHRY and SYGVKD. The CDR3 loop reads CAISQGTNSYNEQFF. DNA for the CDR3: TGTGCCATCTCTCAGGGGACTAACTCCTACAATGAGCAGTTCTTC.

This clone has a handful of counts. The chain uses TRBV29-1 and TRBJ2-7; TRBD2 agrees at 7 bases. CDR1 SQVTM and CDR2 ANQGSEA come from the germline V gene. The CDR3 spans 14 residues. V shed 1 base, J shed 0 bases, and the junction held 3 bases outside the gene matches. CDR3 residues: CSVEGRGSSYEQYF. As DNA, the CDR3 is TGCAGCGTTGAAGGGCGCGGGAGCTCCTACGAGCAGTACTTC.

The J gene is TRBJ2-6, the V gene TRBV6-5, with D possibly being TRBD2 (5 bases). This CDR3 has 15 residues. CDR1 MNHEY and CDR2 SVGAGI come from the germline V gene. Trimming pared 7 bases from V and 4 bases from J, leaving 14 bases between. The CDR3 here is CASTPEGTGANVLTF. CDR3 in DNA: TGTGCCAGCACCCCTGAGGGCACCGGGGCCAACGTCCTGACTTTC.